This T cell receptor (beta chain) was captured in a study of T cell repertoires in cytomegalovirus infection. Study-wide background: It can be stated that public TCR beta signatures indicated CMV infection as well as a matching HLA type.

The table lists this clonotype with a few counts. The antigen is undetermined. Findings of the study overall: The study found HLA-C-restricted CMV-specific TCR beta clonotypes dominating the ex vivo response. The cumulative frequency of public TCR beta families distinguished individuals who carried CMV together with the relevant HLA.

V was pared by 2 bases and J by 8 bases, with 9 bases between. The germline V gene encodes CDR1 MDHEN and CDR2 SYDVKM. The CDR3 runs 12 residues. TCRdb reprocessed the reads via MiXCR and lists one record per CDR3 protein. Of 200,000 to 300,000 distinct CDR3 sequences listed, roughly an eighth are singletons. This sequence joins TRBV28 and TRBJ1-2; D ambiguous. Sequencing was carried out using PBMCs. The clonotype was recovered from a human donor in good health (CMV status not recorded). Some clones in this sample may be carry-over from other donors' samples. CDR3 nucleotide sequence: TGTGCCAGCAGTTTAAGAGAGAAAGGCTACACCTTC. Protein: CASSLREKGYTF.